This entry lists 8 T cell receptor beta chains sequenced from one sample in a study of PD-L1 blockade in urothelial cancer. The table came from immunoSEQ multiplex PCR; TCRdb's copy has only in-frame clones and leaves some out. The table has roughly 84,000 clones, 82% seen once. The source was PBMCs, collected around atezolizumab (anti-PD-L1) treatment. These receptors came from a man between 70 and 80 years old with urothelial cancer.

This chain connects TRBV2 to TRBJ2-3, with 7 bases that match TRBD2. V shed 8 bases, J shed 0 bases, and the junction held 5 bases outside the gene matches. Germline lookup yields CDR1 SNHLY and CDR2 FYNNEI. The CDR3 is 14 residues long. The CDR3 here is CASYGGTSTDTQYF. The CDR3 DNA is TGTGCCAGCTACGGGGGGACTAGCACAGATACGCAGTATTTT.

The chain is built from TRBV6-1 and TRBJ2-1; TRBD2 matches 8 bases. Germline V CDR1 and CDR2: MNHNS, SASEGT. There are 16 residues in the CDR3. V dropped 4 bases and J dropped 1; count of bases not matched to a gene: 6. In DNA form, the CDR3 reads TGTGCCAGCAGTGGGGCTAGCGGGCGGTCCTACAATGAGCAGTTCTTC. As protein: CASSGASGRSYNEQFF.

This chain links TRBV28 with TRBJ2-7; D call uncertain. V was cut by 4 bases and J by 1 base, with 8 bases left in between. CDR1 is MDHEN, CDR2 SYDVKM, per germline. This CDR3 spans 13 amino acids. CDR3 amino acids: CASSSPQSYEQYF. Written as DNA, the CDR3 is TGTGCCAGCAGTTCCCCCCAATCCTACGAGCAGTACTTC. The full variable domain, its missing parts supplied by reference TRBV28 and TRBJ2-7, is DVKVTQSSRYLVKRTGEKVFLECVQDMDHENMFWYRQDPGLGLRLIYFSYDVKMKEKGDIPEGYSVSREKKERFSLILESASTNQTSMYLCASSSPQSYEQYFGPGTRLTVT.

The chain joins TRBV6-1 to TRBJ2-2; 7 bases align to TRBD1. CDR1 is MNHNS and CDR2 is SASEGT in the germline V gene. V shed 2 bases, J shed 1 base, and the junction held 4 bases outside the gene matches. The CDR3 runs to 16 residues. DNA of the CDR3: TGTGCCAGCAGTGAACTTGCAGGGGGGAACACCGGGGAGCTGTTTTTT. It yields the protein CASSELAGGNTGELFF.

This rearrangement joins TRBV29-1 to TRBJ1-4; D is ambiguous. Germline CDR1 is SQVTM and CDR2 is ANQGSEA. The CDR3 covers 13 residues. The ends were cut back, 7 bases at V and 0 bases at J, with 9 bases in the middle. The CDR3 protein is CSGQAATNEKLFF. CDR3 sequence (DNA): TGCAGCGGACAAGCTGCAACTAATGAAAAACTGTTTTTT.

The chain employs TRBV6-1 and TRBJ2-2; TRBD1 aligns across 8 bases. Trimming took 5 bases from V and 9 from J; bases not matched to a gene: 8. Per the germline V gene, CDR1 is MNHNS and CDR2 is SASEGT. The CDR3 covers 14 residues. The CDR3 DNA reads TGTGCCAGCAGTTCGGACAGGGTATCCCGGGAGCTGTTTTTT. Translation: CASSSDRVSRELFF.

This clone has just a few counts. This chain connects TRBV2 to TRBJ2-7; 7 bases are shared with TRBD2. Trimming cost V 6 bases and J 4 bases; bases outside gene matches: 15. The CDR3 length is 16 residues. The germline V gene has CDR1 SNHLY and CDR2 FYNNEI. The CDR3 nucleotides read TGTGCCAGCAGAACCTCCTTCGGGGGAGGGGATTACGAGCAGTACTTC. Protein: CASRTSFGGGDYEQYF.

This chain connects TRBV19 to TRBJ2-2; D possibly corresponds to TRBD1 (6 bases). Germline V gene sequence: CDR1 LNHDA, CDR2 SQIVND (reference sequence). The CDR3 is 15 amino acids. The ends were cut back, 1 base at V and 6 bases at J, with 12 bases in the middle. CDR3 nucleotide sequence: TGTGCCAGTAGTATAGGGCCAGGGGTGGCCGGGGAGCTGTTTTTT. Protein sequence: CASSIGPGVAGELFF.